The clone carrying this T cell receptor (beta chain) was detected many times. The antigen remains unidentified. CDR1 DFQATT and CDR2 SNEGSKA come from the germline V gene (reference sequence). The CDR3 length is 13 residues. Trimming cost V 7 bases and J 5 bases; bases outside gene matches: 11. MiXCR, run by TCRdb on the 5' RACE reads, gives a single entry per CDR3 protein. In the table there are 750,000 to 850,000 distinct CDR3 sequences, approximately 10% of which are singletons. The data are from a study of CD8 T cells in ankylosing spondylitis. Overall study results and limits: Several highly homologous variants made up a TCR beta motif, and this motif appeared characteristic of ankylosing spondylitis blood.

This clonotype was obtained from a male donor with ankylosing spondylitis. The material sequenced was blood, either unsorted or a sorted T cell fraction (not recorded which). This chain connects TRBV20-1 to TRBJ2-7; 7 nucleotides agree with TRBD1. This chain's CDR3 is CSETGTDEHEQYF. CDR3 DNA: TGCAGTGAAACCGGGACAGACGAGCACGAGCAGTACTTC.